This T cell receptor (beta chain) was sequenced in a study of CD8 T cells in ankylosing spondylitis. Study results and limitations: Roughly 8 highly homologous variants made up a TCR beta motif that seemed to typify ankylosing spondylitis blood.

Germline CDR1 is ENHRY and CDR2 is SYGVKD. The CDR3 length is 12 residues. V dropped 10 bases and J dropped 4; count of bases not matched to a gene: 5. A remark on this clonotype: What it binds is unknown.

Quantitative barcoded 5'-RACE was used to prepare TCR beta libraries. MiXCR, run by TCRdb on the 5' RACE reads, gives a single entry per CDR3 protein. Altogether some 840,000 distinct CDR3 sequences are present, about 10% being singletons, with the ten largest covering under 0.6%. The chain carries TRBV10-3 and TRBJ1-1, with 8 bases fitting TRBD1. The sequence was obtained from a male donor with ankylosing spondylitis. The material sequenced was blood, either unsorted or a sorted T cell fraction (not recorded which). This CDR3 is CATQQGGTEAFF. For the CDR3, the DNA is TGTGCCACCCAACAGGGGGGCACTGAAGCTTTCTTT.